What follows are 30 T cell receptor beta chains derived from one specimen sequenced in a study of blood T cells in healthy people across ages (dated by TCRdb to the mid-2010s). The library was generated by 5' RACE. Reads for this sample came from an Illumina HiSeq 2500. The second PCR ran for about 6 to 11 cycles and used a J-beta primer mix along with a sample-barcoded 5' primer. The public sequencing data were trimmed at Q25 with fastp and processed into clonotypes with MiXCR by TCRdb, which kept only in-frame beta chains. Entries are consolidated by CDR3 protein sequence, retaining the most common genes and DNA. This sample is represented by around 1,000,000 distinct CDR3 sequences; around two fifths of them were singletons. The ten largest make up less than 15% of the sample. The sample was blood. These receptors were taken from a man between 18 and 29 years old in good health.

This clonotype was counted many times. The chain is built from TRBV12-3 or TRBV12-4 and TRBJ1-1; 7 bases align to TRBD1. V was pared by 2 bases and J by 5 bases, with 2 bases of the junction left unmatched. The CDR3 sequence is 13 residues long. CDR3 bases: TGTGCCAGCAGTTTACGACAGGGTACTGAAGCTTTCTTT. Its translation is CASSLRQGTEAFF.

This chain links TRBV28 with TRBJ2-1; 9 bases agree with TRBD1. This CDR3 has 15 residues. Looked up from germline, CDR1 is MDHEN and CDR2 is SYDVKM. The V segment lost 2 bases and the J segment 12 bases; nucleotides outside the gene matches: 11. The CDR3 sequence is CASSLRDRVRFRQFF. The CDR3 DNA is TGTGCCAGCAGTTTAAGGGACAGGGTTCGGTTTCGGCAGTTCTTC. Full variable domain (outside the CDR3, taken from reference TRBV28 and TRBJ2-1): DVKVTQSSRYLVKRTGEKVFLECVQDMDHENMFWYRQDPGLGLRLIYFSYDVKMKEKGDIPEGYSVSREKKERFSLILESASTNQTSMYLCASSLRDRVRFRQFFGPGTRLTVL.

The J gene is TRBJ2-2, the V gene TRBV7-3; D is perhaps TRBD1 (6 bases). CDR1 and CDR2 from the germline V gene are SGHTA and FQGTGA. V shed 3 bases and J shed 4 bases, with 12 bases lying between them. The CDR3 contains 15 residues. The CDR3, as DNA: TGTGCCAGCAGCTTCTCTCGGGACACCACCGGGGAGCTGTTTTTT. Translation: CASSFSRDTTGELFF.

V gene TRBV20-1 combines with J gene TRBJ1-6; unclear D gene. CDR1 is DFQATT, CDR2 SNEGSKA, per germline (reference sequence). This CDR3 comprises 11 residues. This CDR3 is CSSRLNSPLHF. CDR3 DNA sequence: TGCAGCAGTAGGTTGAATTCACCCCTCCACTTT.

There are a few counts of this clonotype. The CDR3 reads CASRVTRSPGDEQFF. For the CDR3, the DNA is TGCGCCAGCAGAGTCACTAGGTCCCCAGGGGATGAGCAGTTCTTC. V usage is TRBV5-1 and J usage is TRBJ2-1; D is possibly TRBD1 (6 bases). The V end was cut by 5 bases, the J end by 8 bases, with 20 bases between. Germline-derived CDR1 and CDR2 are SGHRS and YFSETQ. The CDR3 covers 15 residues. The full variable domain, completed using reference TRBV5-1 and TRBJ2-1, is KAGVTQTPRYLIKTRGQQVTLSCSPISGHRSVSWYQQTPGQGLQFLFEYFSETQRNKGNFPGRFSGRQFSNSRSEMNVSTLELGDSALYLCASRVTRSPGDEQFFGPGTRLTVL.

This clonotype was seen a handful of times. Written as DNA, the CDR3 is TGCAGTGCTAGAGGAACAGGGGGCCGAGAGACCCAGTACTTC. As protein: CSARGTGGRETQYF. This sequence joins TRBV20-1 and TRBJ2-5; 9 positions agree with TRBD1. Germline V lookup: CDR1 DFQATT, CDR2 SNEGSKA (reference sequence). There are 14 residues in the CDR3. The V and J ends lost 1 base and 4 bases, in that order; junction bases with no gene match: 4.

This chain uses TRBV7-3 with TRBJ2-1, with D uncertain. The CDR3 covers 15 residues. CDR1 and CDR2 from the germline V gene are SGHTA and FQGTGA. Trimming removed 2 bases from V and 9 bases from J, with 17 bases in between. The CDR3 region is CASSLYYQTTGEQFF. The CDR3 DNA sequence: TGTGCCAGCAGCTTATATTACCAAACGACGGGTGAGCAGTTCTTC.

This chain joins TRBV14 and TRBJ1-4, with D unresolved. V was clipped by 4 bases and J by 4 bases, with 7 bases between them. This CDR3 comprises 13 residues. CDR1 and CDR2 from the germline V gene are SGHDN and FVKESK. CDR3 in amino acids: CASSRGLNEKLFF. In DNA form, the CDR3 reads TGTGCCAGCAGCCGCGGCCTTAATGAAAAACTGTTTTTT.

The genes are TRBV7-9 and TRBJ1-1; D is perhaps TRBD1 (6 bases). This CDR3 region has 11 residues. Germline-derived CDR1 and CDR2 are SEHNR and FQNEAQ (reference sequence). Trimming shortened V by 2 bases and J by 11 bases, and 9 bases separated the two germline ends. The CDR3 reads CASSLKGEAFF. CDR3 nucleotide sequence: TGTGCCAGCAGCTTAAAGGGGGAGGCTTTCTTT.

This clonotype has more than one count but fewer than ten. The chain employs TRBV10-3 and TRBJ2-1, with TRBD2 identical over 9 bases. Germline V gene lookup returns CDR1 ENHRY and CDR2 SYGVKD. J was trimmed by 1 base and V by 6 bases; bases with no gene match: 16. The CDR3 runs 19 residues. The CDR3 region has the DNA TGTGCCATCAGGAGGTTAGCCCTAGCGGGGCCAAGGTCCTACAATGAGCAGTTCTTC. Its translation is CAIRRLALAGPRSYNEQFF.

The genes are TRBV7-9 and TRBJ1-1; D gene unclear. V shed 3 bases and J shed 6 bases, with 14 bases lying between them. There are 14 residues in the CDR3. CDR1 SEHNR and CDR2 FQNEAQ come from the germline V gene (reference sequence). The CDR3 protein is CASSLSAATPEAFF. Written as DNA, the CDR3 is TGTGCCAGCAGCTTGTCGGCTGCCACCCCTGAAGCTTTCTTT.

This chain connects TRBV2 to TRBJ2-5, with D unresolved. Trimming took 4 bases from V and 5 from J, leaving 5 bases between them. The CDR3 covers 11 residues. The germline V gene encodes CDR1 SNHLY and CDR2 FYNNEI. The CDR3 DNA reads as TGTGCCAGCAGTGCCTTGGAGACCCAGTACTTC. The encoded protein is CASSALETQYF.

This sequence joins TRBV5-1 and TRBJ2-5; the D call may be TRBD1 or TRBD2 (6 bases each). The germline V gene has CDR1 SGHRS and CDR2 YFSETQ. V lost 4 bases and J 2 bases, leaving 15 bases between the germline ends. CDR3 length equals 15 residues. The chain's CDR3 is CASSKTGAEQETQYF. CDR3 sequence (DNA): TGCGCCAGCAGCAAAACGGGGGCCGAACAAGAGACCCAGTACTTC.

This chain connects TRBV6-5 to TRBJ1-6; D ambiguous. Deletions cut 5 bases from V and 7 bases from J, with 6 bases between. The CDR3 loop spans 12 amino acids. Germline V gene sequence: CDR1 MNHEY, CDR2 SVGAGI. CDR3 loop: CASSKHNSPLHF. CDR3 DNA sequence: TGTGCCAGCAGTAAGCACAATTCACCCCTCCACTTT.

This chain uses TRBV28 with TRBJ1-6, with no clear D. The CDR3 runs 12 residues. Trimming left V 5 bases short and J 7 bases short, with 6 bases between. Germline-derived CDR1 and CDR2 are MDHEN and SYDVKM. The CDR3 loop is CASSKVNSPLHF. CDR3 nucleotides: TGTGCCAGCAGTAAGGTGAATTCACCCCTCCACTTT.

The genes are TRBV20-1 and TRBJ2-3, with 12 bases that match TRBD2. Germline assignment: CDR1 DFQATT and CDR2 SNEGSKA (reference sequence). Unmatched junction bases numbered 14, after V lost 3 bases and J lost 10 bases. This CDR3 comprises 16 residues. The CDR3 sequence: CSARATSGGGSDAQYF. In DNA form, the CDR3 reads TGCAGTGCTAGGGCGACTAGCGGGGGTGGATCCGATGCGCAGTATTTT.

The CDR3 nucleotides read TGCAGTGCTACGTCCGGGACAGCTCTAGAAAAACTGTTTTTT. This codes for CSATSGTALEKLFF. This chain links TRBV20-1 with TRBJ1-4, with 7 bases lining up with TRBD1. V shed 4 bases and J 8 bases; nucleotides not matched to a gene: 10. Germline CDR1 is DFQATT and CDR2 is SNEGSKA (reference sequence). This CDR3 comprises 14 residues.

This chain links TRBV11-2 with TRBJ2-5, with 9 bases fitting TRBD1. CDR1 and CDR2 (germline): SGHAT, FQNNGV. The V gene end was trimmed by 5 bases and the J gene end by 5 bases; junction bases not matched to a gene: 9. The CDR3 totals 15 residues. DNA for the CDR3: TGTGCCAGCAGCCCTTGGGACAGGGCAAGGGAGACCCAGTACTTC. It yields the protein CASSPWDRARETQYF.

This chain connects TRBV9 to TRBJ2-7; 13 positions match TRBD2. The J call may be in error: the DNA end matches TRBJ2-5 better. The CDR3 has 15 residues. Germline V gene data show CDR1 as SGDLS and CDR2 as YYNGEE. CDR3: CASSIGTSGKETQYF. In DNA, the CDR3 is TGTGCCAGCAGCATCGGGACTAGCGGGAAAGAGACCCAGTACTTC.

This chain links TRBV6-5 with TRBJ2-5; unclear D gene. CDR3 length: 14 residues. Germline CDR1 is MNHEY and CDR2 is SVGAGI. Trimming left V 8 bases short and J 2 bases short, with 15 bases between. The DNA of the CDR3 is TGTGCCAGCCGGCCGTTCGGCTTACAAGAGACCCAGTACTTC. It translates to CASRPFGLQETQYF.

This clonotype showed up just a few times. The chain has TRBV5-1 and TRBJ1-4; D possibly corresponds to TRBD1 (5 bases). V was clipped by 4 bases and J by 5 bases, with 12 bases between them. This CDR3 comprises 14 residues. CDR1 is SGHRS and CDR2 is YFSETQ in the germline V gene. The CDR3 protein is CASSLGGDNEKLFF. The DNA for the CDR3 is TGCGCCAGCAGCCTCGGGGGGGACAATGAAAAACTGTTTTTT.

The V gene is TRBV20-1, the J gene TRBJ1-1, with D maybe TRBD1 (5 bases). The V gene lost 4 bases and the J gene lost 1 base, with 10 bases spanning the gap. In germline, CDR1 is DFQATT, CDR2 SNEGSKA (reference sequence). The CDR3 spans 13 residues. The CDR3 is CSAIEGTNTEAFF. CDR3 nucleotides: TGCAGTGCTATAGAGGGGACGAACACTGAAGCTTTCTTT.

This clonotype was seen many times. A junction end diverges from the germline sequence, so it may reflect a read error. The chain links TRBV7-7 to TRBJ2-1; 9 nucleotides align to TRBD2. The CDR3 loop spans 15 amino acids. Germline-derived CDR1 and CDR2 are SSHAT and FNYEAQ (reference sequence). The CDR3 sequence is CASSYLAGVDNEQFF. Here the CDR3 DNA reads TGTGCTAGCAGCTATTTAGCGGGGGTAGACAATGAGCAGTTCTTC.

The J gene is TRBJ1-5, the V gene TRBV6-1, with TRBD1 matching 7 bases. The CDR3 is made up of 14 amino acids. CDR1 is MNHNS and CDR2 is SASEGT in the germline V gene. With V trimmed by 7 bases and J by 4 bases, 7 bases remained unmatched. CDR3 in amino acids: CASKETGINQPQHF. CDR3 nucleotide sequence: TGTGCCAGCAAGGAGACAGGGATAAATCAGCCCCAGCATTTT.

The J gene is TRBJ1-1, the V gene TRBV27; D gene unclear. Trimming removed 7 bases from V and 5 bases from J, with 14 bases in between. In germline, CDR1 is MNHEY, CDR2 SMNVEV (reference sequence). CDR3 size: 13 residues. CDR3 bases: TGTGCCAGCACTCCCTACCCCCCTACTGAAGCTTTCTTT. This gives the protein CASTPYPPTEAFF.

This clonotype has more than one count but fewer than ten. The chain carries TRBV4-1 and TRBJ1-1; 7 bases map to TRBD1. J was trimmed by 3 bases and V by 7 bases; bases with no gene match: 8. The V gene's germline CDR1 is MGHRA and CDR2 YSYEKL. The CDR3 has 14 amino acids. The CDR3 DNA follows: TGCGCCAGCACCTCCACTCAGGGGGACACTGAAGCTTTCTTT. This gives the protein CASTSTQGDTEAFF.

The V gene is TRBV6-1, the J gene TRBJ1-6, with 8 bases identical to TRBD1. The CDR3 contains 19 residues. Germline CDR1 reads MNHNS; CDR2 reads SASEGT. The V and J ends lost 6 bases and 0 bases, in that order; junction bases with no gene match: 13. The CDR3 region is CASSPTGGRPSSYNSPLHF. DNA of the CDR3: TGTGCCAGCAGCCCTACAGGGGGTAGGCCCTCCTCCTATAATTCACCCCTCCACTTT.

This clonotype was recorded a few times. A single base separates this from a much larger clone, so it may be a read error. The chain couples TRBV7-2 to TRBJ1-5; D ambiguous. With 0 bases removed from V and 4 bases from J, the gap between germline ends came to 4 bases. Germline V lookup: CDR1 SGHTA, CDR2 FQGNSA. This CDR3 is 13 amino acids long. The CDR3 protein is CASSLAWNQPQHF. The CDR3 nucleotides read TGTGCCAGCAGCTTAGCCTGGAATCAGCCCCAGCATTTT.

This clonotype was found a few times. The chain couples TRBV7-2 to TRBJ1-4; D is perhaps TRBD1 (5 bases). Deletions cut 0 bases from V and 7 bases from J, with 12 bases between. The CDR3 is made up of 15 amino acids. The germline CDR1 and CDR2 sequences are SGHTA and FQGNSA. In DNA form, the CDR3 reads TGTGCCAGCAGCTTAGCCTCAGGGTATTTTGAAAAACTGTTTTTT. Encoded protein: CASSLASGYFEKLFF.

The chain is built from TRBV12-3 or TRBV12-4 and TRBJ2-1; weak D call: TRBD2 (5 bases). The CDR3 runs 17 residues. Trimming shortened V by 4 bases and J by 13 bases, and 29 bases separated the two germline ends. The CDR3 sequence: CASSSPPVGLHQETQFF. CDR3 in DNA: TGTGCCAGCAGTTCCCCCCCCGTAGGACTGCATCAAGAGACCCAGTTCTTC.